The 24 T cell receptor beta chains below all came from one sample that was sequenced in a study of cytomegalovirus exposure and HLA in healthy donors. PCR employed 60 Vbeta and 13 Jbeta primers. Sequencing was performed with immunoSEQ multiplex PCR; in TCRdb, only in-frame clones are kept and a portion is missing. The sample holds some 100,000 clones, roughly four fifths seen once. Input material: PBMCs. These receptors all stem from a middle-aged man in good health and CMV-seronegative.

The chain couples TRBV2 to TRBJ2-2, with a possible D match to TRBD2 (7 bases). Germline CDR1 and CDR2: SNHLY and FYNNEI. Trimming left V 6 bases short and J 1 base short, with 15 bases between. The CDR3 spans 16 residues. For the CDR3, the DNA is TGTGCCAGCAGGGGACGGGGGGCCGTGAACACCGGGGAGCTGTTTTTT. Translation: CASRGRGAVNTGELFF.

This CDR3 reads CASSLTGSSYNEQFF. The CDR3, as DNA: TGTGCCAGCAGCTTGACGGGAAGCTCCTACAATGAGCAGTTCTTC. The V call is TRBV5-4, the J call TRBJ2-1; D is perhaps TRBD2 (5 bases). Germline V gene sequence: CDR1 SGHNT, CDR2 YYREEE (reference sequence). V was clipped by 1 base and J by 0 bases, with 8 bases between them. This CDR3 contains 15 residues.

The CDR3 region has the DNA TGTGCCAGCAGCGTCAGGGTTAATGAAAAACTGTTTTTT. Translated, it gives CASSVRVNEKLFF. The chain recombines TRBV7-8 with TRBJ1-4; TRBD1 might be the D (5 bases). V lost 5 bases and J lost 4, with 8 bases in between. The CDR3 length is 13 residues. Germline assignment: CDR1 SGHVS and CDR2 FQNEAQ.

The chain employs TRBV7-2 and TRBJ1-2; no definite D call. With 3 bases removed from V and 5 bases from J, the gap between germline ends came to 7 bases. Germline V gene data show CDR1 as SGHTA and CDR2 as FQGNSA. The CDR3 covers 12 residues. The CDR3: CASSFTRYGYTF. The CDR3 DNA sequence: TGTGCCAGCAGCTTCACGCGGTATGGCTACACCTTC.

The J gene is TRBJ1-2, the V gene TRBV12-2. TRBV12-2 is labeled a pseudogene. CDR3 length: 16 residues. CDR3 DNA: TGTGCAAGTCGCGTCCCCTTAAGGCAGGAGGGCTATGGCTACACCTTC. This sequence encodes CASRVPLRQEGYGYTF.

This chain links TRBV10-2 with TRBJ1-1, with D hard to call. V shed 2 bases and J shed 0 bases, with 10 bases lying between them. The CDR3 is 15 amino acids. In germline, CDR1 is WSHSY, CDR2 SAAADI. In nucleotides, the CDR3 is TGCGCCAGCAGTGAGAGTAGCAGATTGAACACTGAAGCTTTCTTT. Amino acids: CASSESSRLNTEAFF.

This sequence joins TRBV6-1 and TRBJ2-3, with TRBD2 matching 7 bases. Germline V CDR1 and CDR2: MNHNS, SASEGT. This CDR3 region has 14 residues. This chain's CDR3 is CAIPTSASTDTQYF. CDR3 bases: TGTGCTATTCCAACTAGCGCCAGCACAGATACGCAGTATTTT.

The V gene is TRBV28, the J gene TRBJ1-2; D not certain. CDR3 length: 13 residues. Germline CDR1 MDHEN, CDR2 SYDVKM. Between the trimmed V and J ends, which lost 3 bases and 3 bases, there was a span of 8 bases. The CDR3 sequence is CASSFFRDYGYTF. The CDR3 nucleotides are TGTGCCAGCAGTTTTTTCCGGGACTATGGCTACACCTTC.

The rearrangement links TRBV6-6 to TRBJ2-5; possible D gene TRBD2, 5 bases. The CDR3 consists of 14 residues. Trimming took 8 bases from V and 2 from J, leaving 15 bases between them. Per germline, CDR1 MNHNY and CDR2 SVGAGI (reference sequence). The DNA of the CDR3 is TGTGCCAGCGAAAGAGAGGACTGGCAAGAGACCCAGTACTTC. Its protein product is CASEREDWQETQYF.

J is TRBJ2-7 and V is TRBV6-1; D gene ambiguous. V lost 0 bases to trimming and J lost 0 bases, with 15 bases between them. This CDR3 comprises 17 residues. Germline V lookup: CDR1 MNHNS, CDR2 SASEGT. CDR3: CASSEALQFLTSYEQYF. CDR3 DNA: TGTGCCAGCAGTGAAGCGCTTCAGTTTTTAACCTCCTACGAGCAGTACTTC.

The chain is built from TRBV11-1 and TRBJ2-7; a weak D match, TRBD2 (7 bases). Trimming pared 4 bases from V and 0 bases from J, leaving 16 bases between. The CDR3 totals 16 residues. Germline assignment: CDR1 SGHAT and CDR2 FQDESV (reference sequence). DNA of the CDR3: TGTGCCAGCAGCTCACAGCGGGACACCATCTCCTACGAGCAGTACTTC. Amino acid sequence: CASSSQRDTISYEQYF.

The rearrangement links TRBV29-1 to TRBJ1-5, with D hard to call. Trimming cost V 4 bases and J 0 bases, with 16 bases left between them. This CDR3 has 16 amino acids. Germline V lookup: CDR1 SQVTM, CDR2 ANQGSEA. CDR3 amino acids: CSVGLQLEDSNQPQHF. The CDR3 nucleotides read TGCAGCGTTGGGCTACAGCTTGAAGATAGCAATCAGCCCCAGCATTTT.

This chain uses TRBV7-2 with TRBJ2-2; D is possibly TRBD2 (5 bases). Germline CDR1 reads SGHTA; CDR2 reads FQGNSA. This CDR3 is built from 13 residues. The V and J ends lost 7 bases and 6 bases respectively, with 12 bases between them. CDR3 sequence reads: CASIPVRAGELFF. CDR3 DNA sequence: TGTGCCAGCATCCCAGTGAGGGCCGGGGAGCTGTTTTTT.

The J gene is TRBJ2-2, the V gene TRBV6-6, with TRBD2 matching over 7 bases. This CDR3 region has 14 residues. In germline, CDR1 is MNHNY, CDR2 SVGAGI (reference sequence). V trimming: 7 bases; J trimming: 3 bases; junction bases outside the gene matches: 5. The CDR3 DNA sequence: TGTGCCAGCACTCGCGGGAGTGACACCGGGGAGCTGTTTTTT. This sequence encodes CASTRGSDTGELFF.

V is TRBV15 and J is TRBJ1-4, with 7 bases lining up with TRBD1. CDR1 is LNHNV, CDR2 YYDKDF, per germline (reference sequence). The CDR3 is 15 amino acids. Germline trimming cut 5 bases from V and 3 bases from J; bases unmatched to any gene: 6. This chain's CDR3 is CATSGTRGSNEKLFF. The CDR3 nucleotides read TGTGCCACCAGCGGGACCAGGGGGTCTAATGAAAAACTGTTTTTT.

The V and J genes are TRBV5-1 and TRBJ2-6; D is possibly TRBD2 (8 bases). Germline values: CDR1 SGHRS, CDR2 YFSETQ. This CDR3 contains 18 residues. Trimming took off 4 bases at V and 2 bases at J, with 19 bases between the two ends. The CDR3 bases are TGCGCCAGCAGCCAGAACAGGGGACTAGACACTGGGGCCAACGTCCTGACTTTC. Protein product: CASSQNRGLDTGANVLTF.

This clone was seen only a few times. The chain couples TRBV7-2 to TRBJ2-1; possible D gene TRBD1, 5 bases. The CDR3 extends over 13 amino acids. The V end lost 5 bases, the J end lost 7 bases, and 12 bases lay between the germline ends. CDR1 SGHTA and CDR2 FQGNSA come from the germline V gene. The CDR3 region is CASSNIGANEQFF. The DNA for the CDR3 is TGTGCCAGCAGCAATATAGGGGCGAATGAGCAGTTCTTC.

The CDR3 is CAGGTATNEKLFF. For the CDR3, the DNA is TGTGCCGGAGGGACAGCAACTAATGAAAAACTGTTTTTT. This chain joins TRBV6-6 and TRBJ1-4, with 7 bases aligning to TRBD1. V was pared by 11 bases and J by 0 bases, with 3 bases of the junction left unmatched. The CDR3 has 13 amino acids. CDR1 and CDR2 from the germline V gene are MNHNY and SVGAGI (reference sequence).

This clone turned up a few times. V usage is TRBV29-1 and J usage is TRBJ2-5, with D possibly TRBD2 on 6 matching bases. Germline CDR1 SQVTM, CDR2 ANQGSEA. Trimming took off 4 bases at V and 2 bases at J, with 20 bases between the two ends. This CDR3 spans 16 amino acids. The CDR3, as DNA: TGCAGCGTTGGCTACCAAAGGAGGGTGGGGCAAGAGACCCAGTACTTC. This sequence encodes CSVGYQRRVGQETQYF.

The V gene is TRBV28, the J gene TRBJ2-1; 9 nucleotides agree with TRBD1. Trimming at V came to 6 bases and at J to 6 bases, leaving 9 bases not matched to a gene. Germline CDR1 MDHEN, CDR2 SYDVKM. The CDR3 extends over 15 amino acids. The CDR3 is CASSLSQGAGNEQFF. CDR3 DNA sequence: TGTGCCAGCAGCCTTTCACAGGGGGCCGGCAATGAGCAGTTCTTC. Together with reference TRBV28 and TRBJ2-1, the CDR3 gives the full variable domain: DVKVTQSSRYLVKRTGEKVFLECVQDMDHENMFWYRQDPGLGLRLIYFSYDVKMKEKGDIPEGYSVSREKKERFSLILESASTNQTSMYLCASSLSQGAGNEQFFGPGTRLTVL.

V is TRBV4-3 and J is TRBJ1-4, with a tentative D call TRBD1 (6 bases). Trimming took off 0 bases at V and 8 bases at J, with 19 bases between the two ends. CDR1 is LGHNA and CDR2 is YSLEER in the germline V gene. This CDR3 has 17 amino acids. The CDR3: CASSQDVHRAVREKLFF. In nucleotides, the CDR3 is TGCGCCAGCAGCCAAGATGTCCACAGGGCGGTTAGGGAAAAACTGTTTTTT.

CDR3 in amino acids: CASSQASGYYEQYF. CDR3 sequence (DNA): TGTGCCAGCAGCCAAGCTAGCGGATACTACGAGCAGTACTTC. The chain has TRBV4-2 and TRBJ2-7, with 7 positions matching TRBD2. CDR1 LGHNA and CDR2 YNFKEQ come from the germline V gene. The junction had 3 bases not matched to a gene; V was cut back by 1 base and J by 3 bases. This CDR3 is 14 amino acids long.

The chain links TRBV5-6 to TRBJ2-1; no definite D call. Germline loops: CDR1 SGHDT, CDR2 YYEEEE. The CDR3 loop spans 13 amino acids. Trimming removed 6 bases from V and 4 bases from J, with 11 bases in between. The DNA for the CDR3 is TGTGCCAGCACCAATCTAGGTTACAATGAGCAGTTCTTC. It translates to CASTNLGYNEQFF.

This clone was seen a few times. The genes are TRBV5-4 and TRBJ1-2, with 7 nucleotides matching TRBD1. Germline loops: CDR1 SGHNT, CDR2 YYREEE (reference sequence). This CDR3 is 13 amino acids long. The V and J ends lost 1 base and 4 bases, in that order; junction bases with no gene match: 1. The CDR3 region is CASSLSGGYGYTF. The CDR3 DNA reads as TGTGCCAGCAGCTTGTCAGGGGGCTATGGCTACACCTTC.